This entry concerns a single TCR beta chain. This record belongs to a study of cytotoxic CD8 clonotypes in ibrutinib-treated CLL. The CDR3 runs 17 residues. The germline V gene has CDR1 WSHSY and CDR2 SAAADI. Losses at the gene ends were 6 bases for V and 5 bases for J; bases not matched to a gene: 9. Sequenced by immunoSEQ multiplex PCR; TCRdb stores in-frame clones only, minus some. The table has about 200,000 clones, around three quarters seen once. Sequences were derived from PBMCs, sampled after 24 months of ibrutinib treatment. This sequence joins TRBV10-2 and TRBJ2-3, with 15 bases that match TRBD2. This clonotype was sampled from a human donor with chronic lymphocytic leukemia. CDR3 protein: CASRVGLAGGPRDTQYF. The CDR3 DNA is TGCGCCAGCAGGGTCGGACTAGCGGGAGGGCCGCGAGATACGCAGTATTTT.